This T cell receptor beta chain stems from a study of shared clonotypes between healthy human individuals. Naive CD8 populations comprised CD45RO-negative cells positively selected for CCR7, excluding terminally differentiated effector memory CD45RA+ cells. Trimming removed 3 bases from V and 5 bases from J; junction bases left unmatched: 7. This CDR3 comprises 15 residues. Germline V gives CDR1 LGHNA, CDR2 YSLEER. Assay: immunoSEQ multiplex PCR; the TCRdb copy retains only in-frame clones and omits some. The sample records about 2.2 million clones, 93% being singletons. This sequence was found in a man aged 18 to 29 in good health. Some clones in this sample may be carry-over from other donors' samples. The V and J genes are TRBV4-3 and TRBJ2-3; 8 bases are shared with TRBD1. The source material was naive CD8+ T cells from PBMCs. CDR3 coding DNA: TGCGCCAGCAGCCACCGACAGGGGATGGGAGATACGCAGTATTTT. Protein product: CASSHRQGMGDTQYF.